This T cell receptor beta chain was documented in a study of cytomegalovirus exposure and HLA in healthy donors. Looking at the study overall: Later analysis reported that the roughly 120 validation repertoires shared the platform of the approximately 690 first-cohort repertoires.

Study observations and caveats: With high specificity and sensitivity, the classifier reportedly diagnosed cytomegalovirus status. In vitro data verified a few CMV-associated chains as specific for CMV antigens. Some TCR beta chains (164 of them) were listed as cytomegalovirus-associated.

CDR3 length: 12 residues. V was cut by 2 bases and J by 7 bases, with 8 bases left in between. Germline V gene lookup returns CDR1 LNHDA and CDR2 SQIVND (reference sequence). Sequencing used immunoSEQ multiplex PCR; TCRdb keeps in-frame clones, though not all of them. The sample includes 100,000 to 150,000 clones, around 92% seen only once; the top ten take approximately 3.3%. A note on this clone: Its antigen is not known.

The sequence was obtained from a man aged 25 to 45 in good health and CMV-seronegative. This chain connects TRBV19 to TRBJ1-1, with D possibly being TRBD1 (6 bases). The material sequenced was PBMCs. The CDR3 DNA follows: TGTGCCAGTAGTATAAGAGGGGGTGAAGCTTTCTTT. Its translation: CASSIRGGEAFF.